The T cell receptor beta chain described here comes from a study of T cells in Graves' hyperthyroidism and ophthalmopathy (dated by TCRdb to the late 2010s). The study in broad terms: Peripheral blood was collected at initial diagnosis, before any treatment. To identify distinguishing TCR V-J signatures, a discovery cohort of around 98 patients was used, comprising some 43 with Graves' ophthalmopathy and approximately 57 with stable Graves' hyperthyroidism. An independent validation cohort of some 18 hyperthyroidism patients and roughly 16 patients who later progressed to ophthalmopathy tested prospective prediction of ophthalmopathy. The 100 discovery patients were randomly split 7:3 into training and test sets. The study also compared thyroid tissue and blood T-cell repertoires from over 5 Graves' hyperthyroidism patients. After sampling, hyperthyroidism patients received methimazole starting at 30 mg daily, and ophthalmopathy patients received high-dose intravenous methylprednisolone. TCR Vbeta CDR3 sequencing of roughly 140 peripheral blood samples (under 45 ophthalmopathy, 75 or so hyperthyroidism and roughly 17 progressor patients) is reported in the paper.

TCR beta CDR3 regions were amplified from RNA transcripts. For the first round of RT-PCR on the TCR CDR3, the HTBI primer set was used together with the Qiagen OneStep RT-PCR kit. The libraries were constructed in a second round of multiplex PCR and then size-selected and purified. The libraries were sequenced on an Illumina HiSeq2000 using paired-end 100 bp reads. The paper's data handling went like this. SOAPnuke was used to process the raw data, throwing out any read that contained adapters or uncalled bases, had a mean Phred below 15, or lacked an exact constant-primer or identifier match. High-quality paired reads were merged using COPE v1.2.5, and each unique nucleotide sequence was defined as a clonotype. MiTCR v1.1 was used to align the clonotypes against IMGT TRBV, TRBD and TRBJ reference segments. Analysis was restricted to V-J combinations with a frequency above 0.0001, which covered 99.2% of repertoires. A TCS score was defined as the ratio of F50 (clonal expansion) to E x V (chaos), with BLOSUM62-based TCRdist applied between CDR3 peptides within each V-J. Welch's t-statistics and random forest reduced roughly 530 V-J features to 10 to 15, which were used in a naive Bayes classifier (R e1071). The public reads were reprocessed in TCRdb via fastp at Q25 and MiXCR, keeping in-frame beta chains. CDR3 protein duplicates are merged, each entry listing the most common genes and DNA. The V and J calls were determined by TCRdb, not by the authors. For this sample there are over 500,000 distinct CDR3 sequences; 12% to 15% appear just once. The ten largest make up approximately 13% of the sample.

A patient counted as having stable Graves' hyperthyroidism if no progression to ophthalmopathy occurred over 18 months of follow-up. Hyperthyroidism patients were newly diagnosed, with disease duration under 2 months, and aged 18 to 65 years. Any patient with an uncontrolled infection, another autoimmune disease, pregnancy or lactation was excluded. Clinical symptoms, serum thyroxine and TRAb, thyroid ultrasound, and orbital computed tomography formed the basis for the diagnoses. PBMCs were isolated from 8 to 10 ml of fresh peripheral blood by Ficoll-Paque density gradient centrifugation. Total RNA was extracted using Trizol reagent, and RNA quality was assessed on an Agilent 2100 Bioanalyzer. As concerns this clonotype: No antigen is known for it. Base qualities are not provided; no much larger clone lies one nucleotide away.

Here is what the overall study found, with its caveats: In validation, the model predicted progression to ophthalmopathy with approximately 71% sensitivity and roughly 75% specificity, a median of approximately 6.5 months before onset. Ophthalmopathy was separated from stable hyperthyroidism by a 13 V-J signature model, with over 85% sensitivity and roughly 81% specificity obtained in cross-validation and 80%/75% obtained in testing. Blood samples also contained most of the expanded thyroid clonotypes (frequency above 0.001), which suggests that blood repertoires may reflect thyroid immune responses. Sample size was not statistically predetermined, and blinding of investigators to group allocation was not performed.

Counted from cysteine to phenylalanine, this CDR3 has 16 amino acids. Only the CDR3 DNA is retained, 48 bases long and in frame from the first base. Taken from the germline V gene, the CDR1 and CDR2 loops are SGHTS and YDEGEE. V loses 2 bases at its end and J loses 3 bases; junction bases beyond the gene matches: 4. The sample was blood. The origin of this receptor is a middle-aged woman with Graves' hyperthyroidism. Recombination joined TRBV5-8 with TRBJ2-2, with TRBD1 matching 10 junction bases. The nucleotide sequence reads as follows: TGTGCCAGCAGCTTTGGGGACAGGGGTCACACCGGGGAGCTGTTTTTT. Translated, it reads CASSFGDRGHTGELFF.